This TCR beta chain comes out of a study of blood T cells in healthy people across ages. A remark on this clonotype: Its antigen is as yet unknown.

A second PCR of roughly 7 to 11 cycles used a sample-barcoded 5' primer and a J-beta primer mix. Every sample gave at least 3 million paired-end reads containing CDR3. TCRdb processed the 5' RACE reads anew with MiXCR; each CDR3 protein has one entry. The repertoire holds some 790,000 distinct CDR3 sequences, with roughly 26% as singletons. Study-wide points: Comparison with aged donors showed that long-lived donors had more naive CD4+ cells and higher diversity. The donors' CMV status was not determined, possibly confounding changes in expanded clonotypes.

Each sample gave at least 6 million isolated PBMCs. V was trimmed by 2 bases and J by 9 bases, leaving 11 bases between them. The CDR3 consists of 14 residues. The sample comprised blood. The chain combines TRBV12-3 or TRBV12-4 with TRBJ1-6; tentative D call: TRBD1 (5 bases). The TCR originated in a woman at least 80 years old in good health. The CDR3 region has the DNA TGTGCCAGCAGTTTACAGGGTTCGGGTTCACCCCTCCACTTT. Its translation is CASSLQGSGSPLHF.